This T cell receptor (beta chain) was profiled in a study of human T cells and chemical hapten exposure. Study in general: An approximately 2 cm by approximately 2 cm inner upper arm patch received 2% DPC for sensitization. Patients had diphenylcyclopropenone applied to the scalp weekly throughout the approximately 23-week study. Enrolled patients were predominantly female and had alopecia areata, totalis or universalis.

TCRdb itself ran the RACE reads through MiXCR, one entry per CDR3 protein. The sample yields roughly 34,000 distinct CDR3 sequences, 6% to 7% seen once. V dropped 0 bases and J dropped 5 bases, with 10 bases sitting between them. CDR3 size: 14 residues. The germline CDR1 and CDR2 sequences are MNHEY and SMNVEV (reference sequence). The sample's time point: patch test 1, 2 weeks after DPC sensitization. Stated treatment: therapeutic diphenylcyclopropenone sensitization with weekly scalp DPC. Total RNA was isolated from unfractionated whole blood. This receptor was taken from a woman aged 30 to 39 with alopecia areata. Some clones in this sample may be carry-over from other donors' samples. The sequenced sample was whole blood, obtained in connection with sensitization to the hapten diphenylcyclopropenone (DPC). The V call is TRBV27, the J call TRBJ1-1; D is unclear. CDR3 protein: CASSLSKSRTEAFF. CDR3 coding DNA: TGTGCCAGCAGTTTATCGAAATCAAGGACTGAAGCTTTCTTT.